Only a few counts were recorded for the clone carrying this TCR beta chain. Its antigen is as yet unknown. This specimen belongs to a study of cytomegalovirus exposure and HLA in healthy donors. About the study: The same platform was used for the roughly 120 validation repertoires as for the 666 first-cohort repertoires, as reported in a later analysis.

Study findings and constraints: It was confirmed in vitro that a few of the CMV-associated chains were specific for CMV antigens.

J was trimmed by 4 bases and V by 4 bases; bases with no gene match: 8. CDR1 is SGHRS, CDR2 YFSETQ, per germline. The CDR3 is 15 residues long. Produced via immunoSEQ multiplex PCR; TCRdb's table is partial and in-frame only. The sample carries fewer than 95,000 clones, about 95% recorded once. The genes are TRBV5-1 and TRBJ2-5; 9 nucleotides line up with TRBD1. This clonotype was obtained from a young woman in good health and CMV-seronegative. The sequencing input was PBMCs. The CDR3 region is CASSPGQGGVETQYF. The CDR3 region has the DNA TGCGCCAGCAGCCCGGGACAGGGAGGGGTAGAGACCCAGTACTTC.